What follows are 25 T cell receptor beta chains derived from one specimen sequenced in a study of T cell repertoires in aging, cancer and after chemotherapy (dated by TCRdb to the late 2010s). TCR beta rearrangements were amplified from genomic DNA isolated from peripheral blood, not from sorted cells or RNA. The sequencer was an Illumina MiSeq. Multiplex touch-down PCR with a mixed TRB-A/B primer pool was used to amplify rearranged TRB sequences covering the V, D and J segments. The raw public reads went through TCRdb reprocessing: fastp at Q25, MiXCR clone calling, in-frame beta chains kept. Rows with one shared CDR3 protein collapse into an entry with the most common genes and DNA. The sample profile shows fewer than 12,000 distinct CDR3 sequences; around 32% of them were found once. Roughly 3.1% of the sample is held by the ten biggest clonotypes. The sequenced sample was blood. The receptor source for this set is a human donor in good health.

This clonotype was detected once. The J gene is TRBJ1-4, the V gene TRBV13; possibly TRBD1 for D (5 bases). From germline, CDR1 is PRHDT and CDR2 FYEKMQ (reference sequence). The CDR3 has 14 amino acids. Trimming pared 3 bases from V and 4 bases from J, leaving 9 bases between. CDR3 amino acids: CASSLGRSNEKLFF. The CDR3 DNA reads as TGTGCCAGCAGCTTGGGACGGAGTAATGAAAAACTGTTTTTT.

The rearrangement joins TRBV19 to TRBJ1-1; D uncertain. CDR1 is LNHDA and CDR2 is SQIVND in the germline V gene (reference sequence). This CDR3 has 15 amino acids. Trimming removed 2 bases from V and 1 base from J, with 11 bases in between. DNA of the CDR3: TGTGCCAGTAGTATATTAGCCATGGCGAACACTGAAGCTTTCTTT. As protein: CASSILAMANTEAFF.

This clonotype qualifies as medium-sized. The chain uses TRBV29-1 and TRBJ2-1, with a weak D call TRBD1 (5 bases). Germline CDR1 reads SQVTM; CDR2 reads ANQGSEA. The CDR3 extends over 11 amino acids. Trimming removed 6 bases at V and 2 bases at J, with 5 bases between. DNA of the CDR3: TGCAGCGTGGACACCTACAATGAGCAGTTCTTC. Translation gives CSVDTYNEQFF.

This clonotype was recorded a few times. The chain uses TRBV12-3 or TRBV12-4 and TRBJ2-1; D may be TRBD2 (6 bases). V lost 7 bases and J lost 0, with 10 bases in between. The CDR3 totals 14 residues. The CDR3 DNA reads as TGTGCCAGCAAGGCGGGACTCTCCTACAATGAGCAGTTCTTC. This codes for CASKAGLSYNEQFF.

The gene calls are TRBV15 and TRBJ1-4, with 10 bases identical to TRBD1. CDR1 is LNHNV, CDR2 YYDKDF, per germline (reference sequence). There are 16 residues in the CDR3. V trimming: 5 bases; J trimming: 8 bases; junction bases outside the gene matches: 11. CDR3 protein: CATSARAGTGEEKLFF. The DNA for the CDR3 is TGTGCCACCAGCGCACGCGCCGGGACAGGGGAAGAAAAACTGTTTTTT.

A few counts support this clonotype. The V gene is TRBV7-9, the J gene TRBJ2-3; D call uncertain. Per germline, CDR1 SEHNR and CDR2 FQNEAQ (reference sequence). V was pared by 11 bases and J by 1 base, with 7 bases between. The CDR3 contains 11 residues. The DNA for the CDR3 is TGTGCCTCGACACGCACAGATACGCAGTATTTT. Protein sequence: CASTRTDTQYF.

The V and J genes are TRBV6-2 or TRBV6-3 and TRBJ2-7, with 10 nucleotides matching TRBD2. Germline CDR1 MNHEY, CDR2 SVGEGT. Trimming cost V 0 bases and J 3 bases; bases outside gene matches: 11. The CDR3 is 18 amino acids. The CDR3 region is CASSYSSRASGSDYEQYF. For the CDR3, the DNA is TGTGCCAGCAGTTACTCGAGTAGGGCTAGCGGGAGTGACTACGAGCAGTACTTC.

The CDR3 sequence is CASIAGGPVAVNEQFF. In DNA, the CDR3 is TGTGCCAGTATTGCGGGGGGTCCCGTTGCCGTCAATGAGCAGTTCTTC. J is TRBJ2-1 and V is TRBV19, with 8 positions matching TRBD2. The CDR3 is made up of 16 amino acids. CDR1 LNHDA and CDR2 SQIVND come from the germline V gene (reference sequence). The junction had 14 bases not matched to a gene; V was cut back by 7 bases and J by 6 bases.

The chain uses TRBV12-5 and TRBJ2-7; 9 nucleotides match TRBD1. Germline assignment: CDR1 LGHNT and CDR2 FRNRAP. The CDR3 has 13 residues. With V trimmed by 1 base and J by 6 bases, 1 base remained unmatched. CDR3 region: CASGLGTGAEQYF. As DNA, the CDR3 is TGTGCTAGTGGTTTGGGGACAGGGGCCGAGCAGTACTTC.

This clonotype was seen only a few times. V and J are TRBV24-1 and TRBJ2-3; 9 bases fit TRBD1. V trimming: 4 bases; J trimming: 5 bases; junction bases outside the gene matches: 6. The CDR3 has 15 amino acids. The V gene's germline CDR1 is KGHDR and CDR2 SFDVKD. The CDR3 sequence: CATSEGGQGKDTQYF. In DNA, the CDR3 is TGTGCCACCAGTGAGGGGGGACAGGGAAAAGATACGCAGTATTTT.

The chain uses TRBV12-3 or TRBV12-4 and TRBJ1-1; D is unclear. The CDR3 is 12 residues long. V shed 5 bases and J shed 5 bases, with 9 bases lying between them. CDR3 in amino acids: CASSPQRTEAFF. CDR3 sequence (DNA): TGTGCCAGCAGTCCGCAAAGGACTGAAGCTTTCTTT.

This clonotype was picked up a small number of times. The chain couples TRBV20-1 to TRBJ2-3; D remains unclear. This CDR3 contains 13 residues. The germline V and J ends were trimmed by 4 bases and 0 bases, with 8 bases remaining between them. Germline V CDR1 and CDR2: DFQATT, SNEGSKA (reference sequence). Here the CDR3 DNA reads TGCAGTGCTAAGGGCGGTAGCACAGATACGCAGTATTTT. Amino acids: CSAKGGSTDTQYF.

This clonotype has a handful of counts. The V gene is TRBV20-1, the J gene TRBJ1-1, with 9 bases identical to TRBD1. V shed 1 base, J shed 10 bases, and the junction held 1 base outside the gene matches. Germline-derived CDR1 and CDR2 are DFQATT and SNEGSKA (reference sequence). This CDR3 has 11 amino acids. The CDR3 region is CSARVDRGAFF. CDR3 in DNA: TGCAGTGCTAGAGTGGACAGGGGAGCTTTCTTT.

Only a few counts were recorded for this clonotype. The CDR3 region has the DNA TGTGCCACCAGGACAGGGGACAAGATCTCTGGAAACACCATATATTTT. This gives the protein CATRTGDKISGNTIYF. The chain employs TRBV6-5 and TRBJ1-3, with 9 bases lining up with TRBD1. Germline V gene sequence: CDR1 MNHEY, CDR2 SVGAGI. V trimming: 10 bases; J trimming: 0 bases; junction bases outside the gene matches: 10. The CDR3 runs 16 residues.

This clonotype was detected a few times. The chain links TRBV30 to TRBJ2-1, with D uncertain. The CDR3 has 14 residues. The V gene lost 3 bases and the J gene lost 6 bases, with 15 bases spanning the gap. Germline CDR1 GTSNPN, CDR2 SVGIG (reference sequence). CDR3 residues: CAWRLKNFRNEQFF. The CDR3 DNA reads as TGTGCCTGGAGGCTTAAAAATTTCCGCAATGAGCAGTTCTTC.

V is TRBV30 and J is TRBJ1-2; D is undetermined. The CDR3 runs 13 residues. From germline, CDR1 is GTSNPN and CDR2 SVGIG (reference sequence). Trimming shortened V by 7 bases and J by 4 bases, and 16 bases separated the two germline ends. The CDR3 DNA is TGTGCCTACCACCCACGGACGTCCTATGGCTACACCTTC. Amino acid sequence: CAYHPRTSYGYTF.

Of note for this clonotype: It is unclear where the CDR3 begins or ends on the DNA, so no DNA is shown, and the CDR3 is as TCRdb lists it. The chain recombines TRBV7-5 with TRBJ1-5. TRBV7-5 represents a pseudogene. Termini included, the CDR3 measures 15 amino acids. The CDR3 protein is CISVSEALADQPQHF.

The genes are TRBV6-2 or TRBV6-3 and TRBJ2-1; possible D gene TRBD2, 6 bases. CDR1 and CDR2 (germline): MNHEY, SVGEGT. This CDR3 region has 14 residues. The germline V and J ends were trimmed by 11 bases and 0 bases, with 14 bases remaining between them. CDR3 sequence (DNA): TGTGCCTGTTGCGCGCGGGGCTCCTACAATGAGCAGTTCTTC. As protein: CACCARGSYNEQFF.

The V gene is TRBV6-5, the J gene TRBJ1-3; D not certain. The germline V and J ends were trimmed by 0 bases and 4 bases, with 10 bases remaining between them. Germline V gene lookup returns CDR1 MNHEY and CDR2 SVGAGI. The CDR3 spans 15 residues. DNA for the CDR3: TGTGCCAGCAGTTACTCGCCCGGGTCCGGAAACACCATATATTTT. Protein: CASSYSPGSGNTIYF.

The chain combines TRBV24-1 with TRBJ2-3; 11 nucleotides match TRBD1. CDR3 length equals 16 residues. Germline values: CDR1 KGHDR, CDR2 SFDVKD. Trimming removed 3 bases from V and 5 bases from J; junction bases left unmatched: 6. This CDR3 is CATSDVTGTGGDTQYF. For the CDR3, the DNA is TGTGCCACCAGTGATGTTACCGGGACAGGGGGAGATACGCAGTATTTT.

The table lists this clonotype with a few counts. The V and J genes are TRBV19 and TRBJ1-3; a weak D match, TRBD1 (6 bases). Looked up from germline, CDR1 is LNHDA and CDR2 is SQIVND (reference sequence). This CDR3 has 15 amino acids. The germline V and J ends were trimmed by 4 bases and 8 bases, with 18 bases remaining between them. This CDR3 reads CASSKRQDRADTIYF. The CDR3 nucleotides read TGTGCCAGTAGTAAACGACAGGATCGCGCGGACACCATATATTTT.

The rearrangement links TRBV19 to TRBJ1-5; D ambiguous. The CDR3 totals 17 residues. Per germline, CDR1 LNHDA and CDR2 SQIVND (reference sequence). V was pared by 4 bases and J by 0 bases, with 16 bases between. The CDR3 bases are TGTGCCAGTAGTACGACTAAACGGACCCATAGCAATCAGCCCCAGCATTTT. This encodes CASSTTKRTHSNQPQHF.

This clonotype has just a few counts. The V and J genes are TRBV7-6 and TRBJ2-7; D remains ambiguous. CDR3 length: 14 amino acids. V was clipped by 3 bases and J by 4 bases, with 13 bases between them. The germline V gene has CDR1 SGHVS and CDR2 FNYEAQ. The CDR3 DNA follows: TGTGCCAGCAGCTTGGCGGAACCGACTTACGAGCAGTACTTC. Translated, it gives CASSLAEPTYEQYF.

This clonotype ranks as medium-sized. The genes are TRBV5-6 and TRBJ2-2; D is uncertain. Between the trimmed V and J ends, which lost 6 bases and 8 bases, there was a span of 11 bases. Germline V CDR1 and CDR2: SGHDT, YYEEEE. CDR3 size: 12 residues. As DNA, the CDR3 is TGTGCCAGCACCCGGTGGGCTGGGGAGCTGTTTTTT. This gives the protein CASTRWAGELFF.

This rearrangement joins TRBV20-1 to TRBJ1-2, with D maybe TRBD1 (6 bases). Trimming shortened V by 6 bases and J by 5 bases, and 16 bases separated the two germline ends. The CDR3 runs 13 residues. Germline values: CDR1 DFQATT, CDR2 SNEGSKA (reference sequence). The CDR3, as DNA: TGCAGTGCAAACTACAGGGAAGGGTATGGCTACACCTTC. Translation: CSANYREGYGYTF.